This T cell receptor beta chain is drawn from a study of blood T cells in healthy people across ages. Looked up from germline, CDR1 is SQVTM and CDR2 is ANQGSEA. The CDR3 has 17 residues. V was trimmed by 3 bases and J by 1 base, leaving 20 bases between them. This clonotype was seen a few times. Through a sample-barcoded 5' primer and a J-beta primer mix, a second PCR was run for about 6 to 11 cycles. A single record per CDR3 protein comes from TCRdb applying MiXCR to the 5' RACE reads. The table includes about 640,000 distinct CDR3 sequences, 58% detected once. The sequence came from a man in his sixties in good health. The chain combines TRBV29-1 with TRBJ2-3; tentatively, D is TRBD1 (6 bases). The sample was blood. The CDR3, as DNA: TGCAGCGTTGAGCCCCAGGGGAAGTCACGTCGCACAGATACGCAGTATTTT. Its translation: CSVEPQGKSRRTDTQYF.